This TCR beta chain was profiled in a study of blood T cell repertoires in COVID-19 (TCRdb year 2020). Looking at the study overall: Samples from collaborators originated in the United States, Italy and Spain and spanned both the acute and convalescent phases of COVID-19. The prospective study material was composed of cDNA or gDNA derived from T cells, B-cell-depleted T cells, or PBMCs. Subjects who had been exposed to COVID-19, were actively infected with it, or had recovered from it provided the deeply sampled blood TCRbeta repertoires that made up the dataset. A freely available public database, intended as a resource for researchers studying the immune response to SARS-CoV-2, is where the repertoires were released. Samples came from the ongoing ImmuneRACE study (first 160 participants) plus 1,254 subjects from 6 global collaborators. A de-identified subject ID, COVID-19 status, age in years and sex were almost always included in the sample metadata. Where available, HLA class I and class II types were taken from metadata supplied by the sample provider and were not determined by assay-based typing. The investigation overall reported the following: The quantity of clinical and demographic metadata differed by source and by participant and was supplied without curation.

In the case of this clone: Its cognate antigen has yet to be identified. The input lacks base qualities; no much larger clone sits a single base away.

In the prospective study, participants were about 18 to 95 years old, resided in about two dozen geographic areas of the United States, and were enrolled through a virtual design. In the prospective study, cohorts were assigned on the basis of participant-reported clinical history obtained from a screening survey and a study questionnaire. For ImmuneRACE Cohort 3, a participant was defined as recovered based on two consecutive negative NP/OP PCR tests, clearance by a healthcare professional, or resolution of symptoms. Mobile phlebotomists in the prospective study collected whole blood, serum and a nasopharyngeal or oropharyngeal swab from every participant. Over a roughly 2-month period, participants in the prospective study had the option of providing additional blood draws and questionnaires. Blood samples from the prospective study were shipped frozen or at room temperature prior to DNA extraction.

The immunoSEQ Assay, a bias-controlled multiplex PCR, was used to amplify TCRbeta CDR3 regions from genomic DNA. From the authors' description of their analysis: The number of nucleated cells in each sample was estimated from the amplification of reference gene primers within the assay. To quantify the absolute abundance of each unique TCRbeta CDR3 rearrangement, sequence reads were collapsed and filtered. Productive Simpson clonality was computed per sample as the square root of Simpson's diversity index over productive rearrangements. Drawn from immuneACCESS, this table holds only the in-frame rearrangements with V and J called that TCRdb kept. Clones are partly lost; checked studies trace under half to an unresolved V gene and leave the rest unexplained. The D gene and trimming were derived from the DNA, and the V and J assignments and clone size from that table. This sample holds some 320,000 clones; 75% to 90% were observed only once. Approximately 5% of the sample goes to the ten largest clones.

The sequenced sample was PBMCs or T cells enriched from blood (not recorded which). This TCR derives from a man in his sixties who had recovered from COVID-19.

The nucleotides read TGCGCCAGCAGCCCGCCAAAGCGGGAGATCTACAATGAGCAGTTCTTC. It specifies CASSPPKREIYNEQFF. Recombination linked TRBV5-1 to TRBJ2-1, and TRBD2 aligns with 8 junction nucleotides. Taken from the germline V gene, the CDR1 and CDR2 loops are SGHRS and YFSETQ. Trimmed from V: 4 bases; trimmed from J: 3 bases; junction bases lacking a gene match: 9. The CDR3 holds 16 amino acids from the cysteine to the phenylalanine. The read is trimmed to its CDR3 DNA, 48 bases read in frame from base 1.